This TCR beta chain was obtained from a study of T cells in Graves' hyperthyroidism and ophthalmopathy. Study context: Before treatment of any kind, peripheral blood was taken at initial diagnosis. Study-wide points: Separation of ophthalmopathy from stable hyperthyroidism was achieved by a 13 V-J model. For ophthalmopathy, model prediction preceded onset by a median roughly 6.5 months.

The CDR3 is 14 amino acids. Germline CDR1 MNHEY, CDR2 SVGAGI. After removal of 6 bases from V and 0 bases from J, the junction contained 4 bases not matched to a gene. In its sample, this clonotype was seen many times. Its target is not known. RNA transcripts served as the template for amplifying TCR beta CDR3 regions. RT-PCR in the first round (using the HTBI primer set) targeted the TCR CDR3. One entry per CDR3 protein, called by TCRdb with MiXCR from the multiplex PCR reads. Of a few hundred thousand distinct CDR3 sequences in the sample, 15% to 20% were seen once. Thyroid ultrasound and orbital computed tomography, with clinical symptoms and serum thyroxine and TRAb, informed diagnoses.

Sequencing was performed on blood. The chain combines TRBV6-5 with TRBJ1-1, with 7 bases fitting TRBD1. This TCR came from a young woman with Graves' hyperthyroidism. The CDR3 nucleotides read TGTGCCAGCAGCCGGGGACAGCTGAACACTGAAGCTTTCTTT. Translating it yields CASSRGQLNTEAFF.